Listed below are T cell receptor beta chains from one sample, sequenced in a study of technical replicates of blood from several donors. Here immunoSEQ multiplex PCR was the method, and the copy in TCRdb shows in-frame clones only, minus some. Of more than 75,000 clones in the sample, approximately 94% were seen once. Sequencing was carried out using T cells isolated from PBMCs. The receptors were gathered from a human donor in good health. Each CDR3 is given with its conserved first and last residue. The D gene is left open where the match is weak. Clone size appears in some rows only: once, few, many, or a class for an expanded clone.

v_gene	j_gene	d_gene	abundance	CDR3nt	CDR3aa
TRBV19	TRBJ2-3	NA	NA	TGTGCCAGTAGTTTGGACAGGGAGGGCTCAGATACGCAGTATTTT	CASSLDREGSDTQYF
TRBV10-3	TRBJ2-3	NA	NA	TGTGCCATCAGTGAGTCCTCTATCCAAACAGATACGCAGTATTTT	CAISESSIQTDTQYF
TRBV7-6	TRBJ2-3	TRBD2	once	TGTGCCAGCAGCTTAGTCGGGGGGACTAGGGATACGCAGTATTTT	CASSLVGGTRDTQYF
TRBV15	TRBJ1-2	TRBD1	NA	TGTGCCACCAGCAGAGAGGGAATAGGACAGGGCTATGGCTACACCTTC	CATSREGIGQGYGYTF
TRBV6-1	TRBJ2-1	TRBD2	NA	TGTGCCAGCAGGGGAGCGGGAAGCCCCGAGCAGTTCTTC	CASRGAGSPEQFF
TRBV5-4	TRBJ2-2	TRBD2	once	TGTGCCAGCAGCTTGGGGGTACTAGCGGGAGAGTTCGCCGGGGAGCTGTTTTTT	CASSLGVLAGEFAGELFF
TRBV6-5	TRBJ1-5	NA	NA	TGTGCCAGCAGTTATAGCGGCCAGCAGCCCCAGCATTTT	CASSYSGQQPQHF
TRBV19	TRBJ1-1	TRBD1	NA	TGTGCCAGCGAGACAGGGTATAACACTGAAGCTTTCTTT	CASETGYNTEAFF
TRBV7-9	TRBJ1-2	NA	NA	TGTGCCAGCAGCGCAACTCGTGAACAGGGTAGAAATGGCTACACCTTC	CASSATREQGRNGYTF
TRBV6-6	TRBJ1-1	TRBD1	NA	TGTGCCAGCAGATCAGGACAGGGTAGTGCTGAAGCTTTCTTT	CASRSGQGSAEAFF
TRBV9	TRBJ2-3	TRBD2	NA	TGTGCCAGCAGCGTAGGGGGAGGGGGCACAGATACGCAGTATTTT	CASSVGGGGTDTQYF
TRBV7-6	TRBJ1-5	NA	NA	TGTGCCAGCAGCTCATACAGGGCGGGTCAGCCCCAGCATTTT	CASSSYRAGQPQHF
TRBV10-3	TRBJ2-5	NA	NA	TGTGCCATCAGTGAGTCTTCTGAGACCCAGTACTTC	CAISESSETQYF